This T cell receptor beta chain originates from a study of blood T cells in healthy people across ages. A J-beta primer mix and a sample-barcoded 5' primer were used in a second PCR of roughly 6 to 11 cycles. The template-switch adaptor was a 5' adaptor with 12 random nucleotides. It tagged each cDNA molecule. Each CDR3 protein is one row after TCRdb ran MiXCR on the 5' RACE reads. The table lists around 2 million distinct CDR3 sequences, 35% to 50% of them singletons. The CDR3 totals 17 residues. The V and J ends lost 0 bases and 8 bases, in that order; junction bases with no gene match: 11. CDR1 and CDR2 (germline): SEHNR, FQNEAQ (reference sequence).

V usage is TRBV7-9 and J usage is TRBJ2-1; TRBD2 matches 9 bases. The sequence derives from a human donor in good health. Sequencing input: blood. The CDR3 DNA reads as TGTGCCAGCAGCTTAGCCCCCGGGACTAGCAGGGGGGATGAGCAGTTCTTC. Translated, it gives CASSLAPGTSRGDEQFF.